A selection of T cell receptor beta chains follows, all from one sample in a study of T-cell memory formation after mild COVID-19. TCRdb independently ran MiXCR on the 5' RACE reads; one entry per CDR3 protein. The sample lists some 250,000 distinct CDR3 sequences, approximately 19% occurring once. Material: PBMCs or a T cell subset sorted from them (not recorded which). The receptors shown here come from a man in his late teens or twenties who had mild COVID-19 (a few samples of this study predate the infection). Cell type and time point are not known. Both conserved end residues are part of each CDR3. The D gene is left open where the match is weak. Clone size is shown for a subset of rows, as once, few, many or a class of expanded clone.

clone size	V gene	D gene	J gene	CDR3 protein	CDR3 DNA
NA	TRBV7-9	NA	TRBJ2-6	CASSLFPAGGANVLTF	TGTGCCAGCAGCTTATTCCCCGCCGGTGGGGCCAACGTCCTGACTTTC
few	TRBV29-1	TRBD2	TRBJ2-7	CSVSMTSGGLGEQYF	TGCAGCGTTTCTATGACTAGCGGGGGGCTTGGCGAGCAGTACTTC
few	TRBV20-1	NA	TRBJ1-6	CSARDRWGSHSPLHF	TGCAGTGCTAGAGATAGGTGGGGCAGTCATTCACCCCTCCACTTT
NA	TRBV4-3	TRBD2	TRBJ2-1	CASRPGTSAYNEQFF	TGCGCCAGCAGACCCGGGACTAGCGCCTACAATGAGCAGTTCTTC
few	TRBV10-3	NA	TRBJ1-1	CAIRIQGVNTEAFF	TGTGCCATCAGGATACAGGGCGTAAACACTGAAGCTTTCTTT
NA	TRBV4-3	NA	TRBJ2-7	CASSLDRGAPYEQYF	TGCGCCAGCAGCCTAGATAGGGGGGCGCCCTACGAGCAGTACTTC
few	TRBV3-1	NA	TRBJ1-4	CASSQDGGTEKLFF	TGTGCCAGCAGCCAAGATGGAGGGACTGAAAAACTGTTTTTT
NA	TRBV6-2/TRBV6-3	TRBD1	TRBJ2-7	CASRGQGAGNEQYF	TGTGCCAGCAGAGGACAGGGGGCTGGTAACGAGCAGTACTTC
few	TRBV5-1	NA	TRBJ2-3	CASSYQISNADTQYF	TGCGCCAGCAGCTACCAAATATCGAACGCAGATACGCAGTATTTT
many	TRBV7-2	TRBD2	TRBJ2-3	CASSLTSGGADTQYF	TGTGCCAGCAGCTTGACTAGCGGGGGGGCAGATACGCAGTATTTT
NA	TRBV6-5	NA	TRBJ2-3	CASRRGLSKADTQYF	TGTGCCAGCAGACGGGGACTCTCCAAGGCAGATACGCAGTATTTT
NA	TRBV6-5	NA	TRBJ1-5	CASSYSGETRQPQHF	TGTGCCAGCAGTTACAGTGGGGAGACCAGACAGCCCCAGCATTTT
many	TRBV6-5	NA	TRBJ2-5	CASSWISGQETQYF	TGTGCCAGCAGTTGGATTAGCGGACAAGAGACCCAGTACTTC
few	TRBV7-3	TRBD2	TRBJ2-3	CASSSPRGGTDTQYF	TGTGCCAGCAGCTCCCCCCGGGGGGGCACAGATACGCAGTATTTT
NA	TRBV5-6	NA	TRBJ1-2	CASSFAPKGGYTF	TGTGCCAGCAGCTTTGCCCCTAAGGGCGGCTACACCTTC
NA	TRBV5-1	TRBD1	TRBJ2-2	CASSSLQGANTGELFF	TGCGCCAGCAGCAGCCTACAGGGGGCGAACACCGGGGAGCTGTTTTTT
many	TRBV10-3	TRBD1	TRBJ1-3	CAISRDSSGNTIYF	TGTGCCATCAGTAGGGACAGCTCTGGAAACACCATATATTTT
few	TRBV10-3	TRBD2	TRBJ2-5	CAISGLAGGQETQYF	TGTGCCATCAGTGGCCTAGCGGGGGGTCAAGAGACCCAGTACTTC
many	TRBV6-4	NA	TRBJ1-4	CASRWGFEKLFF	TGTGCCAGCAGATGGGGGTTTGAAAAACTGTTTTTT
NA	TRBV6-4	NA	TRBJ2-3	CASSESGGGDTQYF	TGTGCCAGCAGTGAATCCGGGGGCGGGGATACGCAGTATTTT
few	TRBV11-2	NA	TRBJ2-1	CASSFRTASNEQFF	TGTGCCAGCAGCTTTCGGACAGCTTCCAATGAGCAGTTCTTC
NA	TRBV6-1	NA	TRBJ2-5	CASRKDWTEETQYF	TGTGCCAGCAGGAAAGACTGGACAGAAGAGACCCAGTACTTC
few	TRBV6-5	NA	TRBJ2-5	CASRLRAAGQETQYF	TGTGCCAGCAGATTGAGGGCGGCGGGCCAAGAGACCCAGTACTTC
few	TRBV10-3	NA	TRBJ2-3	CAISVGQATDTQYF	TGTGCCATCAGTGTAGGGCAGGCCACAGATACGCAGTATTTT
many	TRBV25-1	NA	TRBJ2-1	CASSAPRGPTPGSYNEQFF	TGTGCCAGCAGTGCTCCCAGGGGCCCTACCCCAGGCTCCTACAATGAGCAGTTCTTC
few	TRBV4-2	TRBD2	TRBJ2-3	CASSQGLAADTQYF	TGTGCCAGCAGCCAAGGACTAGCAGCAGATACGCAGTATTTT
NA	TRBV7-9	NA	TRBJ1-1	CASSDRTEYEAFF	TGTGCCAGCAGCGACCGGACAGAGTATGAAGCTTTCTTT
few	TRBV7-2	NA	TRBJ1-5	CASSLAAGTNQPQHF	TGTGCCAGCAGCTTGGCCGCAGGGACTAATCAGCCCCAGCATTTT
NA	TRBV7-9	TRBD2	TRBJ2-2	CASSKRRGLAGPTFSNTGELFF	TGTGCCAGCAGCAAACGGCGGGGACTAGCGGGACCGACCTTCTCGAACACCGGGGAGCTGTTTTTT
NA	TRBV24-1	TRBD2	TRBJ2-1	CATSLPGGDEQFF	TGTGCCACCTCACTCCCGGGGGGGGATGAGCAGTTCTTC
NA	TRBV5-1	TRBD1	TRBJ2-3	CASSQPDRVGTDTQYF	TGCGCCAGCAGCCAACCGGACAGGGTGGGGACAGATACGCAGTATTTT
few	TRBV10-2	NA	TRBJ2-4	CAIGDRQTKNIQYF	TGCGCCATCGGCGATCGCCAGACCAAAAACATTCAGTACTTC